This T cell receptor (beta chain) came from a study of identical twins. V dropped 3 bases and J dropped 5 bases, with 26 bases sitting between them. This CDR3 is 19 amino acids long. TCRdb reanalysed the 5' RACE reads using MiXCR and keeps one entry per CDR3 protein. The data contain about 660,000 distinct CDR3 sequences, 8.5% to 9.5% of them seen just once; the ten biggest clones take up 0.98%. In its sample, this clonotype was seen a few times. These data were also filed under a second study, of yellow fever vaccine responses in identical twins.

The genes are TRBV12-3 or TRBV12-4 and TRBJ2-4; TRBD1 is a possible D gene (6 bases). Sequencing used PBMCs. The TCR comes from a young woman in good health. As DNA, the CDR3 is TGTGCCAGCAGTTTCTTTTTTCGCGCATTTCGACAGGACGAAAACATTCAGTACTTC. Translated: CASSFFFRAFRQDENIQYF.